Included here is one T cell receptor (beta chain) sequence, with context. What it binds is not known. This specimen belongs to a study of T-cell memory formation after mild COVID-19. J was trimmed by 5 bases and V by 3 bases; bases with no gene match: 1. CDR1 is GTSNPN and CDR2 is SVGIG in the germline V gene (reference sequence). This CDR3 is built from 13 residues. The study, taken as a whole, reports: Within pre-infection memory, some responding clones were found, suggesting cross-reactive memory joined. Clones contracting over day 15 to 85 were CD4/CD8 balanced, with later expanders leaning CD4+.

TCR alpha and TCR beta cDNA libraries carrying sample barcodes and UMIs were produced by 5'RACE using constant-segment primers. TCRdb reanalysed the 5' RACE reads using MiXCR and keeps one entry per CDR3 protein. Among 450,000 to 700,000 distinct CDR3 sequences, under 20% were seen once, and the ten largest hold 9.5% to 15%. This clonotype was obtained from an adult woman who had mild COVID-19 (a few samples of this study predate the infection). Cell type and time point are not known. This chain links TRBV30 with TRBJ2-7, with TRBD2 matching over 13 bases. Sequenced input: PBMCs or a T cell subset sorted from them (not recorded which). CDR3 nucleotide sequence: TGTGCCTGGAGCGGACTAGCGGGAGACGAGCAGTACTTC. It translates to CAWSGLAGDEQYF.